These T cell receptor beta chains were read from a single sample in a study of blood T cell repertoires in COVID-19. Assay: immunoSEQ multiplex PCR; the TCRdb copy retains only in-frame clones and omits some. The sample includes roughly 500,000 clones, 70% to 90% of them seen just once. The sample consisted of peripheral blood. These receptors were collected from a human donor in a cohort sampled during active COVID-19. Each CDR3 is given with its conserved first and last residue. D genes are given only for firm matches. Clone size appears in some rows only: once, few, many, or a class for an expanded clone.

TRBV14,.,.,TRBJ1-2,CASSQAERSYGYTF,TGTGCCAGCAGCCAAGCCGAGCGTTCATATGGCTACACCTTC
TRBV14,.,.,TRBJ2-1,CASSQDTGVFYNEQFF,TGTGCCAGCAGCCAAGATACGGGAGTTTTCTACAATGAGCAGTTCTTC
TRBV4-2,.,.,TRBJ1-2,CASSQPRYRLNYGYTF,TGTGCCAGCAGCCAGCCTAGGTACAGGCTTAACTATGGCTACACCTTC
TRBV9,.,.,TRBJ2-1,CASSVAAQGEQFF,TGTGCCAGCAGCGTAGCTGCCCAGGGTGAGCAGTTCTTC
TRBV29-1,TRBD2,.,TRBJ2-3,CSVVTTSGRGGADTQYF,TGCAGCGTTGTGACGACTAGCGGGAGGGGGGGCGCAGATACGCAGTATTTT
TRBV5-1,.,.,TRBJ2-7,CASSLSTQGLYEQYF,TGCGCCAGCAGCTTGTCGACGCAGGGCCTATACGAGCAGTACTTC
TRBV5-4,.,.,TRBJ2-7,CASSARGAYEQYF,TGTGCCAGCAGCGCCAGGGGAGCCTACGAGCAGTACTTC
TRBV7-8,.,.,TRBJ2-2,CASSLNFEGTGELFF,TGTGCCAGCAGCTTAAACTTCGAGGGCACCGGGGAGCTGTTTTTT
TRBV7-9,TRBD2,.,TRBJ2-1,CASSLEVVAGPSYNEQFF,TGTGCCAGCAGCTTAGAGGTAGTAGCGGGACCCTCCTACAATGAGCAGTTCTTC
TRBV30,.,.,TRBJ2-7,CAWRIQGTYEQYF,TGTGCCTGGAGAATACAGGGAACCTACGAGCAGTACTTC
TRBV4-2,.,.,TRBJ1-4,CASSQESRVNEKLFF,TGTGCCAGCAGCCAAGAGTCCAGGGTGAATGAAAAACTGTTTTTT
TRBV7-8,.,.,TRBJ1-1,CASSVRGGNTEAFF,TGTGCCAGCAGCGTACGGGGGGGGAACACTGAAGCTTTCTTT
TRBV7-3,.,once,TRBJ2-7,CASSPRPSRIYEQYF,TGTGCCAGCAGCCCCCGGCCTAGCAGGATTTACGAGCAGTACTTC
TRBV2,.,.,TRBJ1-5,CASSIQHSNQPQHF,TGTGCCAGCAGTATACAACATAGCAATCAGCCCCAGCATTTT
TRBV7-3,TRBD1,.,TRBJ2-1,CASSLSSGGGFGEQFF,TGTGCCAGCAGCTTAAGTTCAGGGGGCGGTTTCGGTGAGCAGTTCTTC
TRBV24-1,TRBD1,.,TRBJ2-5,CATSDPQLDREYF,TGTGCCACCAGTGATCCACAACTGGACAGGGAGTACTTC
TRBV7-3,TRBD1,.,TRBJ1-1,CASSLFVSGGQGDGSFDTEAFF,TGTGCCAGCAGCTTATTTGTGAGTGGGGGACAGGGGGACGGGAGTTTTGACACTGAAGCTTTCTTT
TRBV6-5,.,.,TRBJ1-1,CASLGRMNTEAFF,TGTGCCAGCTTGGGGCGGATGAACACTGAAGCTTTCTTT
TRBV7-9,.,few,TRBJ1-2,CASSSPLQGNYGYTF,TGTGCCAGCAGCTCTCCACTACAGGGTAACTATGGCTACACCTTC
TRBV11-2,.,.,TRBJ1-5,CASSPESGAAWPQHF,TGTGCCAGCAGCCCCGAGTCGGGAGCCGCGTGGCCCCAGCATTTT
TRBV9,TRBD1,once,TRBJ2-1,CASSVAWTGVYNEQFF,TGTGCCAGCAGCGTAGCGTGGACAGGGGTTTACAATGAGCAGTTCTTC
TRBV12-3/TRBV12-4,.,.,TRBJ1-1,CASSYGTYTEAFF,TGTGCCAGCAGTTACGGGACTTACACTGAAGCTTTCTTT
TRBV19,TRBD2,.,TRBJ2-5,CASSIRSGGPQYF,TGTGCCAGTAGTATACGCAGCGGGGGGCCCCAGTACTTC
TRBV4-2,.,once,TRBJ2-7,CASSQDRGRYEQYF,TGTGCCAGCAGCCAAGATCGGGGAAGGTACGAGCAGTACTTC
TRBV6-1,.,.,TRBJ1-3,CASSGRQDPSGNTIYF,TGTGCCAGCAGTGGACGACAGGACCCTTCTGGAAACACCATATATTTT
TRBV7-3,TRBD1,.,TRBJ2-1,CATSSGTGDRNEQFF,TGTGCCACCTCATCCGGGACAGGGGATAGGAATGAGCAGTTCTTC
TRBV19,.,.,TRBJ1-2,CASRAGGVYGYTF,TGTGCCAGCCGCGCGGGCGGAGTCTATGGCTACACCTTC
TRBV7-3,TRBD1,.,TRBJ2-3,CASSYDRGTDTQYF,TGTGCCAGCAGCTACGACAGGGGCACAGATACGCAGTATTTT
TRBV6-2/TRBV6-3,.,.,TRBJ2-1,CASSFGLLGGGNEQFF,TGTGCCAGCAGTTTCGGGCTTCTAGGGGGGGGCAATGAGCAGTTCTTC
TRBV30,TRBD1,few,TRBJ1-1,CAWSLGDRGAEAFF,TGTGCCTGGAGCCTAGGGGACAGGGGGGCGGAAGCTTTCTTT
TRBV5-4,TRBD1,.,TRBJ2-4,CASSLDLNRQGAVQYF,TGTGCCAGCAGCTTGGACCTAAACCGACAGGGGGCGGTTCAGTACTTC
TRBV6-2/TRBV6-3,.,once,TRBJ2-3,CASSRPSGADTQYF,TGTGCCAGCAGTAGACCATCGGGGGCAGATACGCAGTATTTT
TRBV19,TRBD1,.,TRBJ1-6,CASNLGTGNSPLHF,TGTGCCAGTAACTTGGGGACAGGGAATTCACCCCTCCACTTT
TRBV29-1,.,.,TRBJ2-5,CSVVQIPQETQYF,TGCAGCGTTGTCCAGATACCTCAAGAGACCCAGTACTTC
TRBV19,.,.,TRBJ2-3,CASSRTGTDTQYF,TGTGCCAGTAGCCGGACAGGCACAGATACGCAGTATTTT